Shown below are 32 T cell receptor beta chains from a single sample sequenced in a study of cytotoxic CD8 clonotypes in ibrutinib-treated CLL. Some clones are missing from TCRdb's copy, which holds only in-frame ones; the method was immunoSEQ multiplex PCR. The top ten hold 11% of the sample, which has 200,000 or so clones, about four fifths seen once. The source material was PBMCs, sampled after 12 months of ibrutinib treatment. The receptors here all came from a human donor with chronic lymphocytic leukemia.

The chain combines TRBV5-1 with TRBJ2-3, with D uncertain. The V gene's germline CDR1 is SGHRS and CDR2 YFSETQ. V dropped 1 base and J dropped 5 bases, with 5 bases sitting between them. There are 12 residues in the CDR3. CDR3 DNA: TGCGCCAGCAGCTTGAGTCAAGATACGCAGTATTTT. As protein: CASSLSQDTQYF.

This chain links TRBV7-9 with TRBJ2-7; 12 bases are a match to TRBD2. The junction had 10 bases not matched to a gene; V was cut back by 2 bases and J by 2 bases. Per germline, CDR1 SEHNR and CDR2 FQNEAQ (reference sequence). There are 18 residues in the CDR3. CDR3: CASSLKGPGLAGTYEQYF. The CDR3 coding sequence is TGTGCCAGCAGCTTAAAAGGCCCGGGACTAGCGGGTACCTACGAGCAGTACTTC.

The genes are TRBV4-1 and TRBJ2-4; D unclear. Trimming pared 0 bases from V and 5 bases from J, leaving 5 bases between. The CDR3 loop spans 13 amino acids. Germline V gene lookup returns CDR1 MGHRA and CDR2 YSYEKL. CDR3 protein: CASSQDRQNIQYF. The DNA of the CDR3 is TGCGCCAGCAGCCAAGATCGTCAAAACATTCAGTACTTC.

This CDR3 reads CASSELTANQPQHF. CDR3 DNA: TGTGCCAGCAGTGAACTGACAGCGAATCAGCCCCAGCATTTT. The chain has TRBV6-4 and TRBJ1-5, with D perhaps matching TRBD1 (5 bases). CDR1 is MRHNA and CDR2 is SNTAGT in the germline V gene. V was trimmed by 3 bases and J by 4 bases, leaving 10 bases between them. The length of the CDR3 is 14 residues.

V usage is TRBV5-1 and J usage is TRBJ2-3; D not resolved. The V gene lost 0 bases and the J gene lost 2 bases, with 7 bases spanning the gap. Germline assignment: CDR1 SGHRS and CDR2 YFSETQ. The CDR3 covers 14 residues. CDR3 amino acids: CASSLAWDTDTQYF. The CDR3 bases are TGCGCCAGCAGCTTGGCCTGGGACACAGATACGCAGTATTTT.

The chain links TRBV5-1 to TRBJ2-7; D is unresolved. The V and J ends lost 4 bases and 6 bases respectively, with 14 bases between them. The CDR3 loop spans 13 amino acids. CDR1 is SGHRS, CDR2 YFSETQ, per germline. The CDR3 loop is CASSPDTPLEQYF. As DNA, the CDR3 is TGCGCCAGCAGCCCGGATACTCCCCTCGAGCAGTACTTC.

V gene TRBV6-5 combines with J gene TRBJ2-4, with 9 bases identical to TRBD1. V trimming: 8 bases; J trimming: 9 bases; junction bases outside the gene matches: 5. The CDR3 contains 12 residues. The germline V gene encodes CDR1 MNHEY and CDR2 SVGAGI. The CDR3 loop is CASRTGVGIQYF. CDR3 DNA sequence: TGTGCCAGCCGGACAGGGGTGGGCATTCAGTACTTC.

The V and J genes are TRBV4-2 and TRBJ2-7; 8 bases are shared with TRBD1. Germline assignment: CDR1 LGHNA and CDR2 YNFKEQ. The junction had 7 bases not matched to a gene; V was cut back by 4 bases and J by 5 bases. The CDR3 contains 14 residues. The CDR3 region is CASSLTGARDEQYF. The CDR3 region has the DNA TGTGCCAGCAGCCTGACAGGGGCACGGGACGAGCAGTACTTC.

This chain links TRBV27 with TRBJ1-1, with a tentative D call TRBD1 (5 bases). Per the germline V gene, CDR1 is MNHEY and CDR2 is SMNVEV (reference sequence). V was shortened by 4 bases and J by 7 bases, with 7 bases between the two germline ends. The CDR3 has 11 residues. The CDR3 DNA reads as TGTGCCAGCAGTTCAGGGATTGAAGCTTTCTTT. Amino acid sequence: CASSSGIEAFF.

This chain connects TRBV28 to TRBJ1-1; D remains unclear. Germline V lookup: CDR1 MDHEN, CDR2 SYDVKM. Between the trimmed V and J ends, which lost 4 bases and 3 bases, there was a span of 12 bases. This CDR3 has 14 amino acids. CDR3: CASSSDGRDTEAFF. The CDR3 coding sequence is TGTGCCAGCAGTTCAGACGGACGGGACACTGAAGCTTTCTTT. Full variable domain (missing parts from reference TRBV28 and TRBJ1-1): DVKVTQSSRYLVKRTGEKVFLECVQDMDHENMFWYRQDPGLGLRLIYFSYDVKMKEKGDIPEGYSVSREKKERFSLILESASTNQTSMYLCASSSDGRDTEAFFGQGTRLTVV.

V and J are TRBV13 and TRBJ2-5, with D possibly being TRBD2 (6 bases). In germline, CDR1 is PRHDT, CDR2 FYEKMQ (reference sequence). CDR3 size: 12 residues. V was clipped by 6 bases and J by 5 bases, with 10 bases between them. CDR3 coding DNA: TGTGCCAGCAGGCGGGACTTTGAGACCCAGTACTTC. It is translated as CASRRDFETQYF.

J is TRBJ2-5 and V is TRBV9, with D perhaps matching TRBD2 (5 bases). The last part of the DNA fits TRBJ2-7 better; the J call may be wrong. The germline CDR1 and CDR2 sequences are SGDLS and YYNGEE. The CDR3 has 14 amino acids. The CDR3 protein is CASSLMSSSDEQYF. The CDR3 DNA is TGTGCCAGCAGCCTTATGTCTAGCTCTGACGAGCAGTACTTC.

The V call is TRBV27, the J call TRBJ1-5, with D perhaps matching TRBD1 (6 bases). The CDR3 contains 18 residues. Looked up from germline, CDR1 is MNHEY and CDR2 is SMNVEV (reference sequence). Trimming stripped 0 bases from V and 4 bases from J, with 19 bases between. The CDR3 sequence: CASSLSWGGAEGNQPQHF. The CDR3 coding sequence is TGTGCCAGCAGTTTATCCTGGGGGGGGGCGGAGGGTAATCAGCCCCAGCATTTT.

The chain couples TRBV15 to TRBJ2-1; possibly TRBD1 or TRBD2 for D (6 bases each). Deletions cut 6 bases from V and 3 bases from J, with 15 bases between. CDR1 and CDR2 (germline): LNHNV, YYDKDF (reference sequence). The CDR3 runs 15 residues. For the CDR3, the DNA is TGTGCCACCAGTAGCGCCGGGGGCGTCTACAATGAGCAGTTCTTC. This sequence encodes CATSSAGGVYNEQFF.

The rearrangement links TRBV7-2 to TRBJ2-7, with 9 bases that match TRBD1. This CDR3 region has 14 residues. The germline gives CDR1 SGHTA, CDR2 FQGNSA. With 5 bases clipped from V and 6 bases from J, the junction kept 8 bases outside the gene matches. As DNA, the CDR3 is TGTGCCAGCAGCGACCGGACAGGGGATGTCGAGCAGTACTTC. Translated: CASSDRTGDVEQYF.

About this clone itself: Germline and junction disagree at one end, which may indicate a read error. V and J are TRBV7-7 and TRBJ2-3; TRBD2 matches at 14 bases. The length of the CDR3 is 16 residues. The V gene's germline CDR1 is SSHAT and CDR2 FNYEAQ (reference sequence). The chain's CDR3 is CASSPGTSGSWNTQYF. CDR3 nucleotide sequence: TGTGCTAGCAGCCCCGGGACTAGCGGGAGCTGGAATACGCAGTATTTT.

This chain links TRBV4-1 with TRBJ1-2; unclear D gene. Trimming removed 2 bases at V and 2 bases at J, with 18 bases between. The CDR3 is 17 amino acids. Germline V CDR1 and CDR2: MGHRA, YSYEKL. The CDR3 region is CASSQQTPRGGNYGYTF. The CDR3 coding sequence is TGCGCCAGCAGCCAACAAACCCCGAGAGGCGGGAACTATGGCTACACCTTC.

This clone was found once. V gene TRBV27 combines with J gene TRBJ2-2, with no clear D. CDR3 size: 14 residues. The germline CDR1 and CDR2 sequences are MNHEY and SMNVEV (reference sequence). V gave up 6 bases and J gave up 6 bases, with 14 bases separating them. DNA of the CDR3: TGTGCCAGCAGCCCCAATCTGGGTTCCGGGGAGCTGTTTTTT. Translated, it gives CASSPNLGSGELFF.

The rearrangement uses TRBV9 and TRBJ1-1, with D unresolved. The CDR3 loop spans 15 amino acids. The V and J ends lost 0 bases and 2 bases respectively, with 11 bases between them. CDR1 and CDR2 (germline): SGDLS, YYNGEE. The CDR3 reads CASSVVAGYNTEAFF. CDR3 nucleotide sequence: TGTGCCAGCAGCGTAGTTGCGGGGTACAACACTGAAGCTTTCTTT.

The chain recombines TRBV9 with TRBJ1-6; tentatively, D is TRBD1 (5 bases). There are 15 residues in the CDR3. Trimming removed 0 bases from V and 8 bases from J, with 12 bases in between. The germline gives CDR1 SGDLS, CDR2 YYNGEE. Written as DNA, the CDR3 is TGTGCCAGCAGCGTAGGGGGCACGAGGGATTCACCCCTCCACTTT. It encodes CASSVGGTRDSPLHF. Combining the CDR3 with reference TRBV9 and TRBJ1-6 gives the whole variable domain DSGVTQTPKHLITATGQRVTLRCSPRSGDLSVYWYQQSLDQGLQFLIQYYNGEERAKGNILERFSAQQFPDLHSELNLSSLELGDSALYFCASSVGGTRDSPLHFGNGTRLTVT.

The chain employs TRBV19 and TRBJ1-1; unclear D gene. The CDR3 contains 15 residues. Germline V gives CDR1 LNHDA, CDR2 SQIVND (reference sequence). V lost 1 base and J 1 base, leaving 10 bases between the germline ends. In DNA, the CDR3 is TGTGCCAGTAGTATAGTCGGGGTCTCGAACACTGAAGCTTTCTTT. Residues: CASSIVGVSNTEAFF. Supplemented by reference TRBV19 and TRBJ1-1, the full variable domain reads DGGITQSPKYLFRKEGQNVTLSCEQNLNHDAMYWYRQDPGQGLRLIYYSQIVNDFQKGDIAEGYSVSREKKESFPLTVTSAQKNPTAFYLCASSIVGVSNTEAFFGQGTRLTVV.

This clone is a singleton in its sample. The gene calls are TRBV27 and TRBJ1-2; D gene ambiguous. Looked up from germline, CDR1 is MNHEY and CDR2 is SMNVEV (reference sequence). The V end was cut by 5 bases, the J end by 5 bases, with 18 bases between. This CDR3 has 15 residues. CDR3 nucleotide sequence: TGTGCCAGCAGTCCCCCCCGGAGTGGAGGTTATGGCTACACCTTC. This codes for CASSPPRSGGYGYTF.

This rearrangement joins TRBV5-8 to TRBJ2-1; D is undetermined. Trimming shortened V by 5 bases and J by 8 bases, and 14 bases separated the two germline ends. Germline V lookup: CDR1 SGHTS, CDR2 YDEGEE. The length of the CDR3 is 13 residues. The CDR3 DNA is TGTGCCAGCAGTTCTACGGGTTGGGATGAGCAGTTCTTC. Translation: CASSSTGWDEQFF.

This clone was picked up a small number of times. The chain couples TRBV4-2 to TRBJ2-3; no firm D call. The CDR3 has 14 residues. From germline, CDR1 is LGHNA and CDR2 YNFKEQ. The ends were cut back, 8 bases at V and 1 base at J, with 13 bases in the middle. As DNA, the CDR3 is TGTGCCAGCGCTTCTCTTGAGGGCACAGATACGCAGTATTTT. This gives the protein CASASLEGTDTQYF.

The V call is TRBV14, the J call TRBJ1-5; 11 bases map to TRBD1. The junction had 11 bases not matched to a gene; V was cut back by 4 bases and J by 0 bases. The germline CDR1 and CDR2 sequences are SGHDN and FVKESK. The CDR3 is made up of 19 amino acids. CDR3: CASSPPRTGGYNSNQPQHF. CDR3 nucleotides: TGTGCCAGCAGCCCTCCTCGGACAGGGGGCTATAATAGCAATCAGCCCCAGCATTTT. The full variable domain, with the rest looked up from reference TRBV14 and TRBJ1-5, is EAGVTQFPSHSVIEKGQTVTLRCDPISGHDNLYWYRRVMGKEIKFLLHFVKESKQDESGMPNNRFLAERTGGTYSTLKVQPAELEDSGVYFCASSPPRTGGYNSNQPQHFGDGTRLSIL.

The chain joins TRBV4-2 to TRBJ1-2; TRBD1 matches at 12 bases. Trimming at V came to 2 bases and at J to 4 bases, leaving 11 bases not matched to a gene. Per germline, CDR1 LGHNA and CDR2 YNFKEQ. This CDR3 region has 18 residues. The CDR3 region has the DNA TGTGCCAGCAGCCAATCCACGAGGGGACAGGGGGCTCTCTATGGCTACACCTTC. Its translation: CASSQSTRGQGALYGYTF.

V usage is TRBV7-9 and J usage is TRBJ1-5; the D is unclear. Between the trimmed V and J ends, which lost 1 base and 4 bases, there was a span of 5 bases. Per germline, CDR1 SEHNR and CDR2 FQNEAQ (reference sequence). The CDR3 is 13 amino acids. The DNA for the CDR3 is TGTGCCAGCAGCTTAGGAGAGAATCAGCCCCAGCATTTT. Translation gives CASSLGENQPQHF. Looking up the rest from reference TRBV7-9 and TRBJ1-5 gives the full variable domain: DTGVSQNPRHKITKRGQNVTFRCDPISEHNRLYWYRQTLGQGPEFLTYFQNEAQLEKSRLLSDRFSAERPKGSFSTLEIQRTEQGDSAMYLCASSLGENQPQHFGDGTRLSIL.

The gene calls are TRBV30 and TRBJ1-5; a weak D match, TRBD1 (6 bases). Germline V gene lookup returns CDR1 GTSNPN and CDR2 SVGIG (reference sequence). V was trimmed by 3 bases and J by 3 bases, leaving 15 bases between them. CDR3 length: 15 residues. This CDR3 is CAWSPSGTSNQPQHF. Here the CDR3 DNA reads TGTGCCTGGAGCCCCTCCGGGACATCCAATCAGCCCCAGCATTTT.

The chain is built from TRBV7-2 and TRBJ1-3, with unresolved D. Trimming cost V 5 bases and J 1 base, with 9 bases left between them. The CDR3 runs 14 residues. Germline V gene lookup returns CDR1 SGHTA and CDR2 FQGNSA. CDR3: CASSNGSSGNTIYF. In nucleotides, the CDR3 is TGTGCCAGCAGCAATGGATCATCTGGAAACACCATATATTTT.

The V call is TRBV2, the J call TRBJ1-6; D might be TRBD1 (5 bases). Germline CDR1 is SNHLY and CDR2 is FYNNEI. The CDR3 loop spans 14 amino acids. Trimming removed 8 bases at V and 0 bases at J, with 8 bases between. The CDR3 region has the DNA TGTGCCAGCGGGCAGGGCTCCTATAATTCACCCCTCCACTTT. It translates to CASGQGSYNSPLHF.

V is TRBV6-5 and J is TRBJ2-7; tentatively, D is TRBD1 or TRBD2 (5 bases each). CDR1 is MNHEY and CDR2 is SVGAGI in the germline V gene. V was cut by 0 bases and J by 3 bases, with 9 bases left in between. The CDR3 has 14 residues. CDR3 bases: TGTGCCAGCAGTTACTCGAGGGACCTCTACGAGCAGTACTTC. Protein product: CASSYSRDLYEQYF.

This clone was seen just once. CDR3 sequence: CVGQEYNEQFF. CDR3 coding DNA: TGCGTGGGACAGGAGTACAATGAGCAGTTCTTC. The rearrangement joins TRBV29-1 to TRBJ2-1, with 8 positions matching TRBD1. In germline, CDR1 is SQVTM, CDR2 ANQGSEA. This CDR3 is 11 amino acids long.